Below, one TCR beta chain is given with its context. Germline CDR1 MNHEY, CDR2 SMNVEV (reference sequence). Trimming took 5 bases from V and 2 from J; bases not matched to a gene: 3. The CDR3 length is 14 residues. This specimen belongs to a study of CD8+ T cells in alopecia areata. Sequencing templates came from extracted RNA that was reverse transcribed into cDNA. Clones were read by immunoSEQ multiplex PCR, and TCRdb kept only the in-frame ones, dropping some. The table records some 51,000 clones, 95% to 97% of them present only once. The chain couples TRBV27 to TRBJ1-5; 7 positions agree with TRBD1. This specimen was CD8+ T cells sorted from blood, taken at week 0. The origin of this receptor is a human donor with alopecia areata. CDR3: CASSTTGGNQPQHF. The CDR3 region has the DNA TGTGCCAGCAGTACTACAGGGGGCAATCAGCCCCAGCATTTT.